This TCR beta chain derives from a study of response to subunit inactivated influenza vaccine. Regarding the study as a whole: That few new T cells are recruited by each seasonal influenza vaccination was the authors' suggestion.

In regard to this clonotype: The antigen remains undetermined.

TCRdb passed the RT-PCR reads through MiXCR, listing each CDR3 protein once. The sample lists 800,000 to 1,000,000 distinct CDR3 sequences; around 21% were seen once. The V gene's germline CDR1 is SGHTA and CDR2 FQGNSA. CDR3 length: 16 residues. The V and J ends lost 6 bases and 1 base, in that order; junction bases with no gene match: 7. This sequence joins TRBV7-2 and TRBJ2-1, with 9 positions matching TRBD2. The clonotype comes from a man aged 50 to 60 who received an inactivated influenza vaccine. The specimen comprised PBMCs from blood, sampled 4 to 6 days after vaccination. CDR3 residues: CASRFSGGPSYNEQFF. Here the CDR3 DNA reads TGTGCCAGCAGGTTTAGCGGGGGCCCATCCTACAATGAGCAGTTCTTC.